What follows are 24 T cell receptor beta chains derived from one specimen sequenced in a study of T cell repertoires in cytomegalovirus infection. Antigen specificity for these receptors is unknown. TCRdb reanalysed the reads using MiXCR and keeps one entry per CDR3 protein. The sample includes tens of thousands of distinct CDR3 sequences, about 20% of them seen just once. The sequenced material came from PBMCs, sequenced either directly or after in vitro stimulation (not recorded which). The receptors originated from a human donor in good health (CMV status not recorded). Some clones in this sample may be carry-over from other donors' samples.

In its sample, this clonotype was seen many times. This chain links TRBV2 with TRBJ2-7, with TRBD1 matching over 7 bases. CDR3 length: 13 residues. Germline V gene data show CDR1 as SNHLY and CDR2 as FYNNEI. V dropped 10 bases and J dropped 7; count of bases not matched to a gene: 13. The CDR3 loop is CATLERGRGEQYF. CDR3 bases: TGTGCCACCCTAGAGAGGGGGCGAGGAGAGCAGTACTTC.

This clonotype was found many times. CDR3 sequence (DNA): TGTGCCACAAAGAGGGGGCAGGGGGAAAAACTGTTTTTT. It codes for CATKRGQGEKLFF. This chain joins TRBV10-3 and TRBJ1-4; TRBD1 matches at 7 bases. V gave up 10 bases and J gave up 8 bases; unmatched junction bases: 10. This CDR3 is 13 amino acids long. CDR1 is ENHRY and CDR2 is SYGVKD in the germline V gene.

This clonotype came up many times. The chain is built from TRBV12-3 or TRBV12-4 and TRBJ1-2; D uncertain. Between the trimmed V and J ends, which lost 7 bases and 7 bases, there was a span of 16 bases. The CDR3 contains 13 residues. The CDR3 coding sequence is TGTGCCAGCACCTTGGGTGGGGTGGGTGGCTACACCTTC. This codes for CASTLGGVGGYTF.

Regarding this clonotype: It may be a read error: a sequence one base away is much more abundant. This chain uses TRBV7-3 with TRBJ2-1, with D perhaps assigned TRBD1 or TRBD2 (6 bases each). The CDR3 spans 15 residues. CDR1 SGHTA and CDR2 FQGTGA come from the germline V gene. For the CDR3, the DNA is TGTGTCAGCAGCTTAGGAGGGGGGAGCCGGAGTGAGCAGTTCTTC. Amino acid sequence: CVSSLGGGSRSEQFF.

The chain links TRBV6-6 to TRBJ2-6, with a tentative D call TRBD1 (6 bases). Germline CDR1 and CDR2: MNHNY and SVGAGI (reference sequence). There are 15 residues in the CDR3. Between the trimmed V and J ends, which lost 10 bases and 0 bases, there was a span of 13 bases. CDR3 sequence: CATLGQHSGANVLTF. The CDR3 nucleotides read TGTGCCACCCTGGGACAACACTCTGGGGCCAACGTCCTGACTTTC.

This clonotype was observed at least ten times. This sequence joins TRBV7-2 and TRBJ2-2, with D possibly matching TRBD2 (6 bases). The CDR3 is 17 amino acids. With 5 bases removed from V and 4 bases from J, the gap between germline ends came to 20 bases. Germline CDR1 and CDR2: SGHTA and FQGNSA. The CDR3 spells CASSRIGPGLPTGELFF. CDR3 nucleotides: TGTGCCAGCAGCCGCATCGGTCCGGGACTCCCCACCGGGGAGCTGTTTTTT. The variable domain in full, with the rest retrieved from reference TRBV7-2 and TRBJ2-2, is GAGVSQSPSNKVTEKGKDVELRCDPISGHTALYWYRQSLGQGLEFLIYFQGNSAPDKSGLPSDRFSAERTGGSVSTLTIQRTQQEDSAVYLCASSRIGPGLPTGELFFGEGSRLTVL.

The chain carries TRBV23-1 and TRBJ2-2; tentative D call: TRBD1 (8 bases). TRBV23-1 is an open reading frame whose function is uncertain. The CDR3 spans 19 residues. V dropped 7 bases and J dropped 1 base, with 25 bases sitting between them. The CDR3 is CASIPSGTGLIKNTGELFF. CDR3 nucleotides: TGCGCCAGCATCCCAAGCGGGACAGGCCTTATTAAGAACACCGGGGAGCTGTTTTTT.

This clonotype turned up a few times. This chain connects TRBV20-1 to TRBJ1-2; TRBD1 aligns across 7 bases. Germline CDR1 and CDR2: DFQATT and SNEGSKA (reference sequence). This CDR3 is 14 amino acids long. Trimming cost V 1 base and J 6 bases; bases outside gene matches: 8. The CDR3 DNA reads TGCAGTGCTAGAGCAGCAGGGGGTGCGGATGGCTACACCTTC. This translates into CSARAAGGADGYTF.

By share of the sample, this clonotype is large. This rearrangement joins TRBV7-2 to TRBJ1-5, with D unclear. Germline V lookup: CDR1 SGHTA, CDR2 FQGNSA. V gave up 3 bases and J gave up 3 bases, with 6 bases separating them. This CDR3 comprises 13 residues. The CDR3 here is CASSFSHNQPQHF. Written as DNA, the CDR3 is TGTGCCAGCAGCTTTTCGCACAATCAGCCCCAGCATTTT.

This clonotype appeared a few times. The V and J genes are TRBV28 and TRBJ2-4; no clear D gene. With 2 bases removed from V and 5 bases from J, the gap between germline ends came to 16 bases. Germline loops: CDR1 MDHEN, CDR2 SYDVKM. The CDR3 is 16 amino acids. In DNA, the CDR3 is TGTGCCAGCAGTTTAGCCCGAGGTTCGCCGGAAAACATTCAGTACTTC. Translating gives CASSLARGSPENIQYF.

This clonotype was seen ten or more times. The gene calls are TRBV6-1 and TRBJ2-2, with a possible D match to TRBD1 (6 bases). CDR1 is MNHNS and CDR2 is SASEGT in the germline V gene. There are 14 residues in the CDR3. Trimming removed 6 bases at V and 1 base at J, with 9 bases between. This chain's CDR3 is CASSRQVNTGELFF. The CDR3 DNA reads TGTGCCAGCAGCCGACAGGTGAACACCGGGGAGCTGTTTTTT.

This clonotype has a count of ten or more. This sequence joins TRBV4-3 and TRBJ2-6, with D possibly matching TRBD1 (5 bases). The CDR3 sequence is 17 residues long. V lost 0 bases and J lost 4, with 13 bases in between. Per germline, CDR1 LGHNA and CDR2 YSLEER. The CDR3 coding sequence is TGCGCCAGCAGCCAAGAACGGTCAGGGTCCGGGGCCAACGTCCTGACTTTC. Its translation: CASSQERSGSGANVLTF.

This clonotype was seen a few times. The chain employs TRBV12-3 or TRBV12-4 and TRBJ2-1; 10 bases are shared with TRBD1. This CDR3 has 15 amino acids. J lost 5 bases, V lost 4 bases, and 5 bases had no gene match. CDR3 sequence reads: CASSSPGQGNNEQFF. CDR3 sequence (DNA): TGTGCCAGCAGTTCGCCGGGACAGGGGAACAATGAGCAGTTCTTC.

In this sample, this clonotype turned up a few times. The rearrangement links TRBV5-1 to TRBJ2-1; no clear D. The germline V gene encodes CDR1 SGHRS and CDR2 YFSETQ. The V end was cut by 0 bases, the J end by 8 bases, with 9 bases between. The CDR3 has 13 residues. CDR3 protein: CASSLGPFDEQFF. The CDR3 bases are TGCGCCAGCAGCTTGGGACCTTTTGATGAGCAGTTCTTC.

This clonotype is classed as medium-sized. The rearrangement uses TRBV19 and TRBJ1-1; no definite D call. Trimming pared 5 bases from V and 0 bases from J, leaving 10 bases between. Per germline, CDR1 LNHDA and CDR2 SQIVND (reference sequence). The CDR3 runs 14 residues. CDR3 DNA: TGTGCCAGTAGTGCCCAGGTCTTGAACACTGAAGCTTTCTTT. Its protein is CASSAQVLNTEAFF.

Only a few counts were recorded for this clonotype. This chain links TRBV7-2 with TRBJ1-5; TRBD1 is a possible D gene (5 bases). Trimming removed 1 base at V and 7 bases at J, with 8 bases between. Germline CDR1 and CDR2: SGHTA and FQGNSA. The CDR3 consists of 13 residues. The CDR3 bases are TGTGCCAGCAGCTTAGGCAGGGACCAGCCCCAGCATTTT. It yields the protein CASSLGRDQPQHF.

Ten or more counts support this clonotype. The chain recombines TRBV28 with TRBJ2-7, with 10 nucleotides matching TRBD2. The germline gives CDR1 MDHEN, CDR2 SYDVKM. The CDR3 sequence is 14 residues long. With V trimmed by 5 bases and J by 3 bases, 4 bases remained unmatched. CDR3 DNA: TGTGCCAGCAGTCTAGCGGGGGAGTACTACGAGCAGTACTTC. Protein product: CASSLAGEYYEQYF.

The chain links TRBV10-1 to TRBJ2-1; the D gene is possibly TRBD2 (5 bases). CDR3 length equals 16 residues. Germline CDR1 and CDR2: WNHNN and SYGVQD (reference sequence). V dropped 5 bases and J dropped 0 bases, with 14 bases sitting between them. The CDR3 sequence is CASSTGGYSSYNEQFF. In nucleotides, the CDR3 is TGCGCCAGCAGTACCGGAGGATATAGCTCCTACAATGAGCAGTTCTTC.

A few counts support this clonotype. This chain connects TRBV7-2 to TRBJ2-1; the match to TRBD2 covers 9 bases. This CDR3 has 14 residues. Losses at the gene ends were 7 bases for V and 9 bases for J; bases not matched to a gene: 10. CDR1 SGHTA and CDR2 FQGNSA come from the germline V gene. This chain's CDR3 is CASNSGGRAGEQFF. CDR3 bases: TGTGCCAGCAACTCCGGCGGGAGGGCCGGTGAGCAGTTCTTC.

V usage is TRBV12-3 or TRBV12-4 and J usage is TRBJ1-1; D call uncertain. Trimming removed 6 bases at V and 6 bases at J, with 11 bases between. CDR3 length: 12 amino acids. The CDR3 spells CASSPPNSEAFF. CDR3 DNA: TGTGCCAGCAGCCCTCCAAATTCTGAAGCTTTCTTT.

This clonotype was seen repeatedly, ten times or more. J is TRBJ2-3 and V is TRBV5-4; 9 nucleotides line up with TRBD1. CDR1 and CDR2 from the germline V gene are SGHNT and YYREEE (reference sequence). This CDR3 has 17 amino acids. V lost 2 bases and J lost 2; bases outside the gene matches: 9. The CDR3 loop is CASSFLGGTGPTDTQYF. The CDR3 region has the DNA TGTGCCAGCAGCTTTCTCGGGGGGACAGGGCCCACAGATACGCAGTATTTT.

This clonotype was picked up one time. Possible read error: a much larger clone is one base away. The chain is built from TRBV4-1 and TRBJ1-2; D is perhaps TRBD1 (6 bases). This CDR3 is 16 amino acids long. Germline V CDR1 and CDR2: MGHRA, YSYEKL. Here the CDR3 DNA reads TGCGCCAGCAGCCAATCTTGGTACAGGGTAGCGGGTGGCTACATCTTC. Its translation: CASSQSWYRVAGGYIF.

This clonotype has only a few counts. This rearrangement joins TRBV28 to TRBJ2-7; D gene uncertain. Germline V gene lookup returns CDR1 MDHEN and CDR2 SYDVKM. CDR3 length equals 11 residues. V lost 8 bases and J 5 bases, leaving 10 bases between the germline ends. CDR3 sequence: CASLGSHEQYF. DNA of the CDR3: TGTGCCAGCCTGGGGTCTCACGAGCAGTACTTC.

This clonotype was counted once. The chain uses TRBV28 and TRBJ2-2; 7 bases are a match to TRBD1. V shed 2 bases and J 6 bases; nucleotides not matched to a gene: 3. This CDR3 has 14 residues. Germline values: CDR1 MDHEN, CDR2 SYDVKM. CDR3 residues: CASSLAGGPGELFF. CDR3 coding DNA: TGTGCCAGCAGTTTAGCAGGGGGACCCGGGGAGCTGTTTTTT.